This T cell receptor (beta chain) is drawn from a study of blood T cell repertoires in COVID-19. Study-level information: T cells, B-cell-depleted T cells, or PBMCs supplied cDNA or gDNA.

Using immunoSEQ multiplex PCR, the repertoire was profiled, and TCRdb retains in-frame clones only, with some absent. Of some 150,000 clones detected, 85% to 90% appear once; the ten largest clones hold 2.3%. Germline values: CDR1 SGHTA, CDR2 FQGNSA. The ends were cut back, 0 bases at V and 5 bases at J, with 10 bases in the middle. The CDR3 length is 14 residues. The receptor's source is a human donor in a cohort sampled during active COVID-19. This chain joins TRBV7-2 and TRBJ1-2; no clear D gene. The sequenced sample consisted of peripheral blood. The CDR3 loop is CASSLAFQVYGYTF. The CDR3 nucleotides read TGTGCCAGCAGCTTAGCGTTCCAGGTTTATGGCTACACCTTC.